These T cell receptor beta chains were read from a single sample in a study of early T cells in non-severe SARS-CoV-2 infection. Using its own MiXCR run on the 5' RACE reads, TCRdb lists one record per CDR3 protein. The table lists about 56,000 distinct CDR3 sequences, more than 12% of them singletons. Sequences were derived from whole blood, sampled at baseline. These receptors were taken from an adult who was a healthcare worker with PCR-confirmed SARS-CoV-2 infection or an uninfected control (not recorded which). CDR3s include the opening cysteine and the closing phenylalanine or tryptophan. A D gene is named only where the DNA matches it firmly. Only part of the rows carry a size: once, few, many, or a class if the clone is expanded.

TRBJ2-2 NA many TRBV7-3 CASSPRSGELFF TGTGCCAGCAGCCCTAGATCCGGGGAGCTGTTTTTT
TRBJ1-1 NA many TRBV27 CASWALRINTEAFF TGTGCCAGCTGGGCTTTACGGATAAACACTGAAGCTTTCTTT
TRBJ2-2 TRBD1 NA TRBV5-6 CASINTGGYGGELFF TGTGCCAGCATCAACACAGGGGGTTACGGCGGGGAGCTGTTTTTT
TRBJ2-1 TRBD2 many TRBV18 CASSRRTSGLLNEQFF TGTGCCAGCTCACGACGGACTAGCGGGCTCCTCAATGAGCAGTTCTTC
TRBJ1-3 NA many TRBV7-9 CASSQNTIYF TGTGCCAGCAGTCAAAACACCATATATTTT
TRBJ2-5 TRBD2 many TRBV7-6 CASSIRPQRGGPETQYF TGTGCCAGCAGCATCAGACCTCAGCGGGGGGGCCCAGAGACCCAGTACTTC
TRBJ2-3 TRBD2 many TRBV29-1 CSVAGGRSTDTQYF TGCAGCGTTGCCGGCGGGAGGAGCACAGATACGCAGTATTTT
TRBJ2-3 NA few TRBV20-1 CSARVNSINTDTQYF TGCAGTGCTAGAGTTAACTCGATAAACACAGATACGCAGTATTTT
TRBJ2-7 TRBD2 NA TRBV7-9 CASSLSGTSYEQYF TGTGCCAGCAGCTTAAGCGGGACTTCCTACGAGCAGTACTTC
TRBJ2-1 NA NA TRBV28 CASSLQFNEQFF TGTGCCAGCAGTTTGCAGTTCAATGAGCAGTTCTTC
TRBJ2-2 NA few TRBV5-1 CASSLVVAGEAGELFF TGCGCCAGCAGCTTGGTCGTCGCAGGGGAGGCCGGGGAGCTGTTTTTT
TRBJ1-2 NA few TRBV7-2 CASKRGRFEYGYTF TGTGCCAGCAAGCGGGGGCGATTCGAATATGGCTACACCTTC
TRBJ1-5 TRBD1 NA TRBV18 CASSPDRVGSNQPQHF TGTGCCAGCTCACCGGACAGGGTAGGGAGCAATCAGCCCCAGCATTTT
TRBJ1-1 NA NA TRBV30 CAWSVQQGKAFF TGTGCCTGGAGTGTACAACAGGGCAAAGCTTTCTTT
TRBJ2-3 TRBD2 many TRBV5-1 CASSLNLRGALGADTQYF TGCGCCAGCAGCTTGAATTTGCGGGGGGCCCTTGGGGCAGATACGCAGTATTTT
TRBJ2-3 TRBD2 few TRBV20-1 CSARWEGASGSTDTQYF TGCAGTGCTAGATGGGAAGGGGCTAGCGGTTCCACAGATACGCAGTATTTT
TRBJ1-5 NA many TRBV7-9 CASSPNNQPQHF TGTGCCAGCAGCCCCAACAATCAGCCCCAGCATTTT
TRBJ2-7 NA NA TRBV20-1 CSARAGSYEQYF TGCAGTGCTAGAGCCGGATCCTACGAGCAGTACTTC
TRBJ2-7 NA few TRBV5-1 CASSHLDRNSYEQYF TGCGCCAGCAGCCATCTTGACAGAAACTCCTACGAGCAGTACTTC
TRBJ1-2 NA few TRBV6-5 CASSSGRQIGGYTF TGTGCCAGCAGTTCGGGACGGCAGATAGGAGGCTACACCTTC
TRBJ2-1 NA few TRBV4-1 CASSQVLSVNEQFF TGCGCCAGCAGCCAAGTGCTCTCTGTAAATGAGCAGTTCTTC
TRBJ2-5 NA once TRBV2 CASIQVAKETQYF TGTGCCAGCATTCAAGTGGCCAAAGAGACCCAGTACTTC
TRBJ1-1 NA few TRBV20-1 CSASSFDGVRAEAFF TGCAGTGCTAGTAGTTTTGATGGGGTCAGGGCTGAAGCTTTCTTT
TRBJ2-2 NA few TRBV7-6 CASSRQVANTGELFF TGTGCCAGCAGCCGACAGGTAGCGAACACCGGGGAGCTGTTTTTT
TRBJ2-1 TRBD2 NA TRBV6-1 CASSELNGTSVYNEQFF TGTGCCAGCAGTGAACTCAACGGGACTAGCGTTTACAATGAGCAGTTCTTC
TRBJ1-1 TRBD1 few TRBV12-3/TRBV12-4 CASSYAGTDEAFF TGTGCCAGCAGTTATGCCGGGACAGATGAAGCTTTCTTT
TRBJ2-2 NA NA TRBV12-3/TRBV12-4 CASSSRAKDTGELFF TGTGCCAGCAGTAGTAGGGCAAAGGACACCGGGGAGCTGTTTTTT
TRBJ2-7 NA NA TRBV5-1 CASSSRQDSYEQYF TGCGCCAGCAGCTCTCGACAGGACTCCTACGAGCAGTACTTC
TRBJ2-3 NA few TRBV29-1 CSVERSSATDTQYF TGCAGCGTTGAACGAAGTTCAGCCACAGATACGCAGTATTTT
TRBJ1-1 NA many TRBV6-2/TRBV6-3 CASSFRGNTEAFF TGTGCCAGCAGTTTCAGGGGCAACACTGAAGCTTTCTTT
TRBJ1-2 NA NA TRBV7-3 CASSLLRGPTAGYTF TGTGCCAGCAGCTTATTGCGGGGGCCCACTGCTGGCTACACCTTC
TRBJ2-7 NA NA TRBV28 CASSVSFPYEQYF TGTGCCAGCAGCGTGTCGTTCCCCTACGAGCAGTACTTC
TRBJ1-4 NA NA TRBV4-1 CASSQDRDDELFF TGCGCCAGCAGCCAAGATCGGGACGACGAACTGTTTTTT
TRBJ2-5 TRBD1 few TRBV5-1 CASSLTGGQETQYF TGCGCCAGCAGCTTAACAGGGGGGCAAGAGACCCAGTACTTC
TRBJ2-7 NA NA TRBV4-1 CASSQESYSYEQYF TGCGCCAGCAGCCAAGAGTCTTACTCCTACGAGCAGTACTTC
TRBJ2-1 TRBD2 many TRBV28 CASGSLAGGANEQFF TGTGCCAGCGGCTCACTAGCGGGGGGAGCCAATGAGCAGTTCTTC
TRBJ2-3 TRBD1 NA TRBV6-1 CASSARTGFRGDTQYF TGTGCCAGCAGCGCCAGGACAGGGTTTCGGGGAGATACGCAGTATTTT
TRBJ2-7 NA NA TRBV5-1 CASSLQGEQYF TGCGCCAGCAGCTTGCAGGGCGAGCAGTACTTC
TRBJ1-2 NA NA TRBV3-1 CASSQDRRVDGYTF TGTGCCAGCAGCCAAGATAGAAGGGTTGATGGCTACACCTTC
TRBJ2-1 TRBD2 NA TRBV6-5 CASSNSAGGEQFF TGTGCCAGCAGTAACTCAGCGGGGGGTGAGCAGTTCTTC
TRBJ2-1 NA NA TRBV7-2 CASSHSLASSYNEQFF TGTGCCAGCAGCCACTCACTAGCTTCCTCCTACAATGAGCAGTTCTTC
TRBJ2-3 NA few TRBV9 CASSIRGDQQGDTQYF TGTGCCAGCAGCATCCGAGGGGACCAGCAGGGAGATACGCAGTATTTT
TRBJ2-3 TRBD1 few TRBV5-6 CASSTDREDTQYF TGTGCCAGCAGCACAGACAGGGAGGATACGCAGTATTTT
TRBJ2-3 NA many TRBV27 CASSLGDFTDTQYF TGTGCCAGCAGTTTGGGGGATTTCACAGATACGCAGTATTTT
TRBJ2-3 NA few TRBV20-1 CSASLDTQYF TGCAGTGCTAGTCTAGATACGCAGTATTTT
TRBJ2-7 TRBD1 few TRBV5-1 CASSPWTGVSYEQYF TGCGCCAGCAGCCCGTGGACAGGGGTCTCCTACGAGCAGTACTTC
TRBJ2-1 NA NA TRBV3-1 CASSQTGSSYNEQFF TGTGCCAGCAGCCAAACTGGAAGCTCCTACAATGAGCAGTTCTTC
TRBJ2-5 NA NA TRBV5-6 CASSATGQQETQYF TGTGCCAGCAGCGCGACAGGTCAACAAGAGACCCAGTACTTC
TRBJ2-7 NA few TRBV15 CATSTGGSYEQYF TGTGCCACCAGCACCGGGGGTTCCTACGAGCAGTACTTC
TRBJ2-7 NA few TRBV9 CASSPRDQNYEQYF TGTGCCAGCAGCCCCCGGGACCAAAATTACGAGCAGTACTTC
TRBJ1-2 NA NA TRBV14 CASRQDAYYGYTF TGTGCCAGCAGGCAGGACGCGTACTATGGCTACACCTTC